These T cell receptor beta chains were read from a single sample in a study of identical twins. TCRdb re-called the 5' RACE reads through MiXCR, storing one row per CDR3 protein. Altogether 1,800,000 or so distinct CDR3 sequences are present, less than 40% being singletons, with the ten largest covering about 0.25%. Material for sequencing was cord blood. The receptors here all came from a newborn girl in good health. The CDR3 runs from the conserved cysteine through the conserved F or W. The D gene is left open where the match is weak. Rows may omit the clone size; those that give it use once, few, many or a size class.

J: TRBJ2-3; V: TRBV20-1; size: .; D: TRBD2; DNA: TGCAGTGGGGCCTCCGGGTTTGGGATAGCGGGGGGGAACACAGATACGCAGTATTTT; CDR3: CSGASGFGIAGGNTDTQYF
J: TRBJ2-1; V: TRBV7-9; size: .; D: TRBD2; DNA: TGTGCCAGCAGCTTAGTGGCGGGAGGGCCCCGCTCCTACAATGAGCAGTTCTTC; CDR3: CASSLVAGGPRSYNEQFF
J: TRBJ2-3; V: TRBV11-1; size: .; D: .; DNA: TGTGCCAGCAGCCAAATTAGTATAGCAGATACGCAGTATTTT; CDR3: CASSQISIADTQYF
J: TRBJ2-4; V: TRBV5-1; size: .; D: .; DNA: TGCGCCAGCAGCCTGGGTGCGGCTTCGCTTGAGCAGTACTTC; CDR3: CASSLGAASLEQYF
J: TRBJ2-7; V: TRBV6-2/TRBV6-3; size: .; D: TRBD1; DNA: TGTGCCAGCAGTTACTCGACAGGGGCCTCTACGAAAGGGCAGTACTTC; CDR3: CASSYSTGASTKGQYF
J: TRBJ2-7; V: TRBV6-5; size: .; D: .; DNA: TGTGCCAGCAGTTACCTGGCCTCCTACGAGCAGTACTTC; CDR3: CASSYLASYEQYF
J: TRBJ2-7; V: TRBV4-1; size: .; D: .; DNA: TGCGCCAGCAGCCAACCCCCTTTGGGCGGGATCTCCTACAATGAGCAGTACTTC; CDR3: CASSQPPLGGISYNEQYF
J: TRBJ1-1; V: TRBV19; size: .; D: .; DNA: TGTGCCAGTAGTATAGATCGCCTGGGGACTGAAGCTTTCTTT; CDR3: CASSIDRLGTEAFF
J: TRBJ1-2; V: TRBV2; size: .; D: .; DNA: TGTGCCAGCAGTGTGGCAGGGAAAGGCTACACCTTC; CDR3: CASSVAGKGYTF
J: TRBJ1-1; V: TRBV20-1; size: .; D: TRBD1; DNA: TGCAGTGCTTTAGGGGGCAGGGTTGAAGCTTTCTTT; CDR3: CSALGGRVEAFF
J: TRBJ2-3; V: TRBV5-1; size: .; D: TRBD1; DNA: TGCGCCAGCAGCATCCCCACAGGGGCAGATACGCAGTATTTT; CDR3: CASSIPTGADTQYF
J: TRBJ2-5; V: TRBV5-1; size: .; D: TRBD1; DNA: TGCGCCAGCAGCCCCGGGACAGGGATTCAAGAGACCCAGTACTTC; CDR3: CASSPGTGIQETQYF
J: TRBJ2-3; V: TRBV5-1; size: .; D: TRBD2; DNA: TGCGCCAGCAGCTTGGGAAAGCGGGGGGCCACAGATACGCAGTATTTT; CDR3: CASSLGKRGATDTQYF
J: TRBJ2-5; V: TRBV12-3/TRBV12-4; size: .; D: .; DNA: TGTGCCAGCAGCCCGAAGGACACCGAGCAAGAGACCCAGTACTTC; CDR3: CASSPKDTEQETQYF
J: TRBJ2-5; V: TRBV7-8; size: few; D: .; DNA: TGTGCCAGCACCGACAGGTTTATCCAAGAGACCCAGTACTTC; CDR3: CASTDRFIQETQYF
J: TRBJ2-7; V: TRBV20-1; size: few; D: TRBD2; DNA: TGCAGTGCTAGATCTCGGGGAGCGGGAGAATACGAGCAGTACTTC; CDR3: CSARSRGAGEYEQYF
J: TRBJ1-1; V: TRBV10-3; size: few; D: .; DNA: TGTGCCATCACAGCAGAGAACACTGAAGCTTTCTTT; CDR3: CAITAENTEAFF
J: TRBJ2-7; V: TRBV4-2; size: .; D: .; DNA: TGTGCCAGCAGCCAAGATCAACTAGGGGCGGGCTACGAGCAGTACTTC; CDR3: CASSQDQLGAGYEQYF
J: TRBJ1-2; V: TRBV7-9; size: .; D: TRBD1; DNA: TGTGCCAGCAGCTTAGGGTCTGGACAGGGGAGAGCTAACTATGGCTACACCTTC; CDR3: CASSLGSGQGRANYGYTF
J: TRBJ2-7; V: TRBV3-1; size: .; D: TRBD2; DNA: TGTGCCAGCAGCCCGACTAGCGGGAGGGTGTCACGGTCCCAGTACTTC; CDR3: CASSPTSGRVSRSQYF
J: TRBJ1-2; V: TRBV4-2; size: .; D: .; DNA: TGTGCCAGCAGCCAAGATCCTAATGCACTTTATGGCTACACCTTC; CDR3: CASSQDPNALYGYTF
J: TRBJ2-7; V: TRBV27; size: .; D: TRBD2; DNA: TGTGCCAGCAGTTTTGCTAGCGGGGGCTCCTACGAGCAGTACTTC; CDR3: CASSFASGGSYEQYF
J: TRBJ2-3; V: TRBV7-2; size: .; D: .; DNA: TGTGCCAGTGAGCGCACTAGCACAGATACGCAGTATTTT; CDR3: CASERTSTDTQYF
J: TRBJ1-1; V: TRBV5-1; size: .; D: .; DNA: TGCGCCAGCAGCCCCGGGGCTAAGCTCCTGAACACTGAAGCTTTCTTT; CDR3: CASSPGAKLLNTEAFF